A single sample gave rise to the 22 T cell receptor beta chains below, sequenced in a study of human T cells and chemical hapten exposure. Time point here: patch test 1, 2 weeks after DPC sensitization. The treatment denotes: therapeutic diphenylcyclopropenone sensitization with weekly scalp DPC. TCRdb ran MiXCR on the RACE reads and lists one entry per CDR3 protein. The sample shows roughly 380,000 distinct CDR3 sequences, roughly 4.8% of them seen only once. Sample: whole blood, taken in connection with sensitization to the hapten diphenylcyclopropenone (DPC). The receptors shown here come from a woman in her fifties or sixties with alopecia areata. Some clones in this sample may be carry-over from other donors' samples.

This clonotype showed up just a few times. V is TRBV20-1 and J is TRBJ1-5, with no clear D. The V gene lost 6 bases and the J gene lost 0 bases, with 21 bases spanning the gap. This CDR3 region has 17 residues. CDR1 is DFQATT and CDR2 is SNEGSKA in the germline V gene (reference sequence). In DNA, the CDR3 is TGCAGTGCCTACCAACTTCAGGAGACCTATAGCAATCAGCCCCAGCATTTT. This codes for CSAYQLQETYSNQPQHF.

This chain joins TRBV6-1 and TRBJ1-4, with 7 bases lining up with TRBD1. The CDR3 has 14 amino acids. Germline V CDR1 and CDR2: MNHNS, SASEGT. J was trimmed by 6 bases and V by 4 bases; bases with no gene match: 5. In DNA, the CDR3 is TGTGCCAGCAGTGGAGACAGGGCAGATGAAAAACTGTTTTTT. This translates into CASSGDRADEKLFF.

The chain links TRBV6-2 or TRBV6-3 to TRBJ2-1, with unresolved D. The V end lost 11 bases, the J end lost 0 bases, and 14 bases lay between the germline ends. In germline, CDR1 is MNHEY, CDR2 SVGEGT. The CDR3 sequence is 14 residues long. The CDR3, as DNA: TGTGCCCTCGGGCGGTATAGCTCCTACAATGAGCAGTTCTTC. It yields the protein CALGRYSSYNEQFF.

This clonotype was found many times. The V and J genes are TRBV12-3 or TRBV12-4 and TRBJ1-5; 7 nucleotides match TRBD1. The J segment lost 1 base and the V segment lost 5 bases, leaving 8 bases of the junction unmatched. The CDR3 is made up of 16 amino acids. CDR3 residues: CASSRRQGTSNQPQHF. In DNA form, the CDR3 reads TGTGCCAGCAGTCGGAGACAGGGAACGAGCAATCAGCCCCAGCATTTT.

In its sample, this clonotype was seen once. The rearrangement joins TRBV5-6 to TRBJ2-3; TRBD2 matches at 9 bases. CDR3 length: 16 residues. Germline lookup yields CDR1 SGHDT and CDR2 YYEEEE. The junction had 5 bases not matched to a gene; V was cut back by 3 bases and J by 0 bases. CDR3 amino acids: CASSSLAGVSTDTQYF. CDR3 DNA: TGTGCCAGCAGCTCCTTAGCGGGGGTCAGCACAGATACGCAGTATTTT.

The table lists this clonotype with many counts. The CDR3 protein is CASSNVGGRLYNEQFF. CDR3 nucleotides: TGTGCCAGCAGCAACGTGGGCGGGAGATTATACAATGAGCAGTTCTTC. The V call is TRBV7-9, the J call TRBJ2-1; 7 bases are shared with TRBD2. V lost 5 bases and J lost 4; bases outside the gene matches: 11. In germline, CDR1 is SEHNR, CDR2 FQNEAQ (reference sequence). CDR3 size: 16 residues.

In its sample, this clonotype was seen a few times. This chain connects TRBV4-1 to TRBJ1-1; 12 bases align to TRBD1. The germline CDR1 and CDR2 sequences are MGHRA and YSYEKL. Losses at the gene ends were 7 bases for V and 11 bases for J; bases not matched to a gene: 14. The CDR3 loop spans 15 amino acids. This CDR3 is CASTFRGTGGFRAFF. The CDR3 DNA reads as TGCGCCAGCACCTTCCGAGGGACAGGGGGCTTTCGGGCTTTCTTT.

At least ten counts were recorded for this clonotype. The J gene is TRBJ2-5, the V gene TRBV28; 8 bases are a match to TRBD2. Per germline, CDR1 MDHEN and CDR2 SYDVKM. V lost 4 bases, J lost 1 base, and 5 bases stayed unmatched. The CDR3 length is 15 residues. CDR3 sequence: CASSSPAGGQETQYF. The CDR3 region has the DNA TGTGCCAGCAGTTCCCCCGCGGGGGGCCAAGAGACCCAGTACTTC.

The chain links TRBV30 to TRBJ2-6; perhaps TRBD2 as D (6 bases). This CDR3 has 16 amino acids. Germline V gives CDR1 GTSNPN, CDR2 SVGIG (reference sequence). V lost 2 bases and J 0 bases, leaving 11 bases between the germline ends. Here the CDR3 reads CAWSPGLLSGANVLTF. In DNA form, the CDR3 reads TGTGCCTGGAGTCCGGGACTTCTCTCTGGGGCCAACGTCCTGACTTTC.

Turning to this clonotype: This may be a read error, as it is one base from a much larger clone. As DNA, the CDR3 is TGTGCCAACAGTGCCGGGACAGGGGAAAGTTCACCCCTCCACTTT. As protein: CANSAGTGESSPLHF. This rearrangement joins TRBV6-1 to TRBJ1-6; 10 nucleotides align to TRBD1. The CDR3 is 15 amino acids. The germline V gene encodes CDR1 MNHNS and CDR2 SASEGT.

This sequence joins TRBV28 and TRBJ2-4; 9 nucleotides align to TRBD1. CDR3 length: 12 residues. Unmatched junction bases numbered 3, after V lost 6 bases and J lost 9 bases. Germline CDR1 and CDR2: MDHEN and SYDVKM. CDR3 loop: CASRGQGTIQYF. CDR3 nucleotide sequence: TGTGCCAGCAGGGGACAGGGAACCATTCAGTACTTC.

This clonotype was observed many times. The J gene is TRBJ2-3, the V gene TRBV7-2; D uncertain. The CDR3 totals 13 residues. Trimming cost V 5 bases and J 6 bases, with 12 bases left between them. Germline V gene data show CDR1 as SGHTA and CDR2 as FQGNSA. The CDR3, as DNA: TGTGCCAGCAGCGTCGATCCCCGGGATACGCAGTATTTT. This codes for CASSVDPRDTQYF.

This clonotype was detected ten times or more. The rearrangement links TRBV29-1 to TRBJ2-7; D uncertain. The V end lost 3 bases, the J end lost 2 bases, and 11 bases lay between the germline ends. Germline CDR1 reads SQVTM; CDR2 reads ANQGSEA. This CDR3 is 13 amino acids long. Written as DNA, the CDR3 is TGCAGCGTTGAGGGCGACAACCCCTACGAGCAGTACTTC. This translates into CSVEGDNPYEQYF.

In this sample, this clonotype turned up a few times. V gene TRBV12-3 or TRBV12-4 combines with J gene TRBJ1-1, with D possibly being TRBD1 (6 bases). The V end was cut by 6 bases, the J end by 1 base, with 21 bases between. This CDR3 is built from 17 residues. The CDR3 reads CASRRSSFQGRNTEAFF. The CDR3 coding sequence is TGTGCCAGCAGGAGATCATCCTTTCAGGGGAGGAACACTGAAGCTTTCTTT.

CDR3 protein: CSVEDLTGVNEQFF. The CDR3 coding sequence is TGCAGCGTTGAAGATCTGACAGGGGTCAATGAGCAGTTCTTC. This chain joins TRBV29-1 and TRBJ2-1; 8 nucleotides line up with TRBD1. Trimming removed 0 bases from V and 6 bases from J; junction bases left unmatched: 4. CDR3 size: 14 residues. Germline V lookup: CDR1 SQVTM, CDR2 ANQGSEA.

The sample holds a few counts of this clonotype. The genes are TRBV12-3 or TRBV12-4 and TRBJ2-3; 11 nucleotides match TRBD2. This CDR3 is built from 15 residues. The V and J ends lost 5 bases and 2 bases, in that order; junction bases with no gene match: 3. The DNA of the CDR3 is TGTGCCAGCAGTGCACTAGCGGGGGCCACAGATACGCAGTATTTT. Translation gives CASSALAGATDTQYF.

This clonotype was recorded many times. The V and J genes are TRBV11-2 and TRBJ1-4; TRBD1 aligns across 10 bases. CDR1 is SGHAT, CDR2 FQNNGV, per germline. V trimming: 5 bases; J trimming: 8 bases; junction bases outside the gene matches: 8. The CDR3 is 15 amino acids. The CDR3 reads CASSTGQGVGEKLFF. The CDR3 DNA follows: TGTGCCAGCAGCACTGGACAGGGGGTAGGGGAAAAACTGTTTTTT.

In its sample, this clonotype was seen many times. V and J are TRBV12-3 or TRBV12-4 and TRBJ1-3; D not resolved. Between the trimmed V and J ends, which lost 2 bases and 7 bases, there was a span of 3 bases. The CDR3 is made up of 11 amino acids. The CDR3 loop is CASSLSNTIYF. DNA of the CDR3: TGTGCCAGCAGTTTAAGTAACACCATATATTTT.

Comments on this clonotype: A much larger clone differs by one base, so this may be a read error. The chain combines TRBV9 with TRBJ2-7; 7 bases are shared with TRBD2. The CDR3 has 14 residues. Germline V gives CDR1 SGDLS, CDR2 YYNGEE. CDR3 bases: TGTGCCAGCAGGGTAGGCGGCGGGGGCTACGAGCAGTACTTC. Translation: CASRVGGGGYEQYF. Looking up the rest from reference TRBV9 and TRBJ2-7 gives the full variable domain: DSGVTQTPKHLITATGQRVTLRCSPRSGDLSVYWYQQSLDQGLQFLIQYYNGEERAKGNILERFSAQQFPDLHSELNLSSLELGDSALYFCASRVGGGGYEQYFGPGTRLTVT.

This clonotype was counted ten times or more. The V gene is TRBV7-2, the J gene TRBJ2-3, with D uncertain. Deletions cut 4 bases from V and 0 bases from J, with 11 bases between. Germline V gene sequence: CDR1 SGHTA, CDR2 FQGNSA. CDR3 length: 15 amino acids. The DNA for the CDR3 is TGTGCCAGCAGCTACGGTGGCAGTAGCACAGATACGCAGTATTTT. Amino acid sequence: CASSYGGSSTDTQYF.

This clonotype was seen repeatedly, ten times or more. The CDR3 region has the DNA TGTGCCAGCAGTTACGGGGGCACAGATACGCAGTATTTT. Encoded protein: CASSYGGTDTQYF. The chain recombines TRBV12-3 or TRBV12-4 with TRBJ2-3; D perhaps matches TRBD2 (5 bases). V was cut by 4 bases and J by 1 base, with 6 bases left in between. This CDR3 region has 13 residues.

This clonotype was counted at least ten times. V and J are TRBV6-2 or TRBV6-3 and TRBJ2-3; tentatively, D is TRBD1 (6 bases). The CDR3 has 16 residues. Germline CDR1 is MNHEY and CDR2 is SVGEGT. Trimming took 4 bases from V and 3 from J, leaving 17 bases between them. Here the CDR3 reads CASSSGRGRGTDTQYF. For the CDR3, the DNA is TGTGCCAGCAGTTCGGGACGAGGCAGGGGAACAGATACGCAGTATTTT.